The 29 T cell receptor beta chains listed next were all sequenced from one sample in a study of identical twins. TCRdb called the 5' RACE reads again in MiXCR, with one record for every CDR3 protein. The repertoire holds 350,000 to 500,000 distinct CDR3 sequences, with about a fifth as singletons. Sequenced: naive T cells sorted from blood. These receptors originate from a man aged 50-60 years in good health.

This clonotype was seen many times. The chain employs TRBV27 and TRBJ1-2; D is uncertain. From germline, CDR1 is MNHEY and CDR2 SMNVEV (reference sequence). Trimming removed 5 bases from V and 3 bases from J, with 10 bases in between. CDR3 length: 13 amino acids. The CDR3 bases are TGTGCCAGCAGTAAAAATGTAGACTATGGCTACACCTTC. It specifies CASSKNVDYGYTF.

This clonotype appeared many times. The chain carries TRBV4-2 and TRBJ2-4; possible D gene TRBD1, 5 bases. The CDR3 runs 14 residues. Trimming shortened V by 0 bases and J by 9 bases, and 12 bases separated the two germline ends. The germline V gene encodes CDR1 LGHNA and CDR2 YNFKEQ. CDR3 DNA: TGTGCCAGCAGCCAAGAGGCAGGGTTCGGCATTCAGTACTTC. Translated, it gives CASSQEAGFGIQYF.

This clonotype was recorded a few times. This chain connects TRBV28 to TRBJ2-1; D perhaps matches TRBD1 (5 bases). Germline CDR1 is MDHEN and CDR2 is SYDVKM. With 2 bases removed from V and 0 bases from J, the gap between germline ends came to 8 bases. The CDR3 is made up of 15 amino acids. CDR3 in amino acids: CASSLRQSSYNEQFF. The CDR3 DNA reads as TGTGCCAGCAGTTTAAGACAGAGCTCCTACAATGAGCAGTTCTTC.

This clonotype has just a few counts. As DNA, the CDR3 is TGCAGTGCTAGAGATGCAGGGGCTGGCTACGAGCAGTACTTC. Its protein product is CSARDAGAGYEQYF. The rearrangement joins TRBV20-1 to TRBJ2-7, with D tentatively TRBD1 (6 bases). The V and J ends lost 0 bases and 3 bases respectively, with 12 bases between them. Germline V lookup: CDR1 DFQATT, CDR2 SNEGSKA (reference sequence). The CDR3 length is 14 residues.

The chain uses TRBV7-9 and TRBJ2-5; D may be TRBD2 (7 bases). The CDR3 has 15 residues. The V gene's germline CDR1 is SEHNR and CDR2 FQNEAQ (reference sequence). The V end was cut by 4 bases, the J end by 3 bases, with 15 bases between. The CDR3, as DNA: TGTGCCAGCAGCTACCCTAGGGGGGGCAAAGAGACCCAGTACTTC. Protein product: CASSYPRGGKETQYF. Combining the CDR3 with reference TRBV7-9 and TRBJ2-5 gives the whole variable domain DTGVSQNPRHKITKRGQNVTFRCDPISEHNRLYWYRQTLGQGPEFLTYFQNEAQLEKSRLLSDRFSAERPKGSFSTLEIQRTEQGDSAMYLCASSYPRGGKETQYFGPGTRLLVL.

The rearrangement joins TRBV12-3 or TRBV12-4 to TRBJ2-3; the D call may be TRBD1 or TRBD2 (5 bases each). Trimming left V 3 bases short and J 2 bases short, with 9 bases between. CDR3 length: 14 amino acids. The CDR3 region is CASSFWGPTDTQYF. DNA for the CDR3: TGTGCCAGCAGTTTTTGGGGACCCACAGATACGCAGTATTTT.

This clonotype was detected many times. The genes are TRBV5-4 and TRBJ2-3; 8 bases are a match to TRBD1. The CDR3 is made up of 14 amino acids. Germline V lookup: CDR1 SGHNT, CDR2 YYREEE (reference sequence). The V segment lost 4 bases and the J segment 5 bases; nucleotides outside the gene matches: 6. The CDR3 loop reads CASSRQGRQDTQYF. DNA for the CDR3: TGTGCCAGCAGCCGACAGGGGAGGCAAGATACGCAGTATTTT.

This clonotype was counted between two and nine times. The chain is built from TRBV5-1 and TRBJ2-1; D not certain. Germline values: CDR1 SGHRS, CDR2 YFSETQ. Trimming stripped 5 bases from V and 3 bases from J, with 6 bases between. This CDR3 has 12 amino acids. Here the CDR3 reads CASRANYNEQFF. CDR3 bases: TGCGCCAGCAGGGCTAACTACAATGAGCAGTTCTTC.

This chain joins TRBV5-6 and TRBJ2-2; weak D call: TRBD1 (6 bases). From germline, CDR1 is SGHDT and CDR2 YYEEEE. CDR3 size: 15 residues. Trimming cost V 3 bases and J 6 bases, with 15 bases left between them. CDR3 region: CASSYDRPGAGELFF. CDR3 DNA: TGTGCCAGCAGCTATGACAGGCCTGGGGCCGGGGAGCTGTTTTTT.

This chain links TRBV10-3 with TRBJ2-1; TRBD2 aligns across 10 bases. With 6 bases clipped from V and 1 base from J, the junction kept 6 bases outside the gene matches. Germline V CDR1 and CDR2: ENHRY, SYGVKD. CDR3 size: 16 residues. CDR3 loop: CAISTSGILSYNEQFF. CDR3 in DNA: TGTGCCATCAGCACTAGCGGGATTTTATCCTACAATGAGCAGTTCTTC.

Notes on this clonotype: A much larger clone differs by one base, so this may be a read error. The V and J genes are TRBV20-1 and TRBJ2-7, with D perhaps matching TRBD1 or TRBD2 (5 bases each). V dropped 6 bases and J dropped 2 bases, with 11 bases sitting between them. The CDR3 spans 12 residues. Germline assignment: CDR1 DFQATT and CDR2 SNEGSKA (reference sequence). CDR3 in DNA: TGCAGTGCAAGGTGGGGACCCTACGAGCAGTACTTC. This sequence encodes CSARWGPYEQYF.

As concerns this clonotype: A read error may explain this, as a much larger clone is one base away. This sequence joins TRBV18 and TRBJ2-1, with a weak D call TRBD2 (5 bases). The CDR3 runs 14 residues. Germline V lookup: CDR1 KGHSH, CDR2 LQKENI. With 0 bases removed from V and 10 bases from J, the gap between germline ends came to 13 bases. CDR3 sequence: CASSPPASIKEQFF. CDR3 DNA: TGTGCCAGCTCACCACCGGCTAGCATCAAGGAGCAGTTCTTC. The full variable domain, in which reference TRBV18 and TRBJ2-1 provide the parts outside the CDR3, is NAGVMQNPRHLVRRRGQEARLRCSPMKGHSHVYWYRQLPEEGLKFMVYLQKENIIDESGMPKERFSAEFPKEGPSILRIQQVVRGDSAAYFCASSPPASIKEQFFGPGTRLTVL.

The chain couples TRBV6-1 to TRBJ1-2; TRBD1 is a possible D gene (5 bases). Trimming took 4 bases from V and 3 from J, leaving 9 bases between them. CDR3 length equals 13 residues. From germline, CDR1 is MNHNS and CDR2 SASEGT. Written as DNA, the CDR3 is TGTGCCAGCAGTGTCCGGGGGGACTATGGCTACACCTTC. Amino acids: CASSVRGDYGYTF.

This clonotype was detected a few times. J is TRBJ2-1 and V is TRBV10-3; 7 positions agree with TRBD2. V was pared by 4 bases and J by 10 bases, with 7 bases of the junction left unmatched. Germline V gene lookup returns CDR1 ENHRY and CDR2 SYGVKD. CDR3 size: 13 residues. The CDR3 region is CAISAREGDEQFF. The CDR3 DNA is TGTGCCATCAGTGCGAGGGAGGGTGACGAGCAGTTCTTC.

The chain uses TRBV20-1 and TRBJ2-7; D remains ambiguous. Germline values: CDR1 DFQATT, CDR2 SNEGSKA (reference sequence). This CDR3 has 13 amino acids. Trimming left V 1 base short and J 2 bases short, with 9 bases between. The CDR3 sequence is CSARAGVAYEQYF. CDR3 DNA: TGCAGTGCTAGAGCTGGGGTGGCCTACGAGCAGTACTTC.

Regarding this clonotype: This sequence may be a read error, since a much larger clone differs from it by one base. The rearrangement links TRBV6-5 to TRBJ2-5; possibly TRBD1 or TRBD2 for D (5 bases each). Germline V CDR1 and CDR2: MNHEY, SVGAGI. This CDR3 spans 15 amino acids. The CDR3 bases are TGTGCCAGCAGTTACGGCCTGGTCGGGGCAGAGACTCAGTACTTC. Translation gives CASSYGLVGAETQYF.

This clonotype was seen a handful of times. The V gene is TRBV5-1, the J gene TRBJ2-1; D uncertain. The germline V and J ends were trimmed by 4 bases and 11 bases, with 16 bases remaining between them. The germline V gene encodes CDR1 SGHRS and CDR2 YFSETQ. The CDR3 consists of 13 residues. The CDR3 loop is CASSIQPDGQQFF. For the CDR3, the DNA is TGCGCCAGCAGCATCCAGCCCGACGGGCAGCAGTTCTTC.

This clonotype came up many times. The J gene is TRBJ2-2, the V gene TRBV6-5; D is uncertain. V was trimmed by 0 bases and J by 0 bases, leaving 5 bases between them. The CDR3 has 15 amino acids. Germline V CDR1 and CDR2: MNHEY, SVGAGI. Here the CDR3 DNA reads TGTGCCAGCAGTTACTCCCGGACGAACACCGGGGAGCTGTTTTTT. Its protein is CASSYSRTNTGELFF.

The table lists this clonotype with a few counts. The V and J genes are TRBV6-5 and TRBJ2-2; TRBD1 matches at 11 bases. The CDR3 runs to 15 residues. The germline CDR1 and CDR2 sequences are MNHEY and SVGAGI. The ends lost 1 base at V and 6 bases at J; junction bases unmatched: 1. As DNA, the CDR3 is TGTGCCAGCAGTTACTTGGGACAGGGGGCCGGGGAGCTGTTTTTT. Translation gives CASSYLGQGAGELFF.

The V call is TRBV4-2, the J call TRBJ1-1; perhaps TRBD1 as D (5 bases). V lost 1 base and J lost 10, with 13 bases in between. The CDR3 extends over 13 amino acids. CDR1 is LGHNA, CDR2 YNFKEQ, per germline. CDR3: CASSQAGKSGAFF. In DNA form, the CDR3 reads TGTGCCAGCAGCCAAGCAGGGAAGTCAGGAGCTTTCTTT.

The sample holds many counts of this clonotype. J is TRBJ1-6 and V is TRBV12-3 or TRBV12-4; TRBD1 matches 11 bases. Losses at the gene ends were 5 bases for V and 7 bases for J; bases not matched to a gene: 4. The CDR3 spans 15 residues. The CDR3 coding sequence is TGTGCCAGCAGTGGACAGGGGGCGAAGAATTCACCCCTCCACTTT. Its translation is CASSGQGAKNSPLHF.

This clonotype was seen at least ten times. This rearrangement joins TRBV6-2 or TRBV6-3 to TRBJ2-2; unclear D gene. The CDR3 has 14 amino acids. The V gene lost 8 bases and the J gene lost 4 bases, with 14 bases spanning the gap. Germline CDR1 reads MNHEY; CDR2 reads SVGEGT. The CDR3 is CASAAIKATGELFF. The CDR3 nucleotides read TGTGCCAGCGCAGCAATTAAGGCCACCGGGGAGCTGTTTTTT.

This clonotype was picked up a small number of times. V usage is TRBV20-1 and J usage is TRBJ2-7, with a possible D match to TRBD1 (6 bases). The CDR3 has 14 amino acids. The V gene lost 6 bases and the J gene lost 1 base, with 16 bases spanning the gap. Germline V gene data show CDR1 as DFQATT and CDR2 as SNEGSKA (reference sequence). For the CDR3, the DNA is TGCAGTGCGCCACCGATGGACAGATCCTACGAGCAGTACTTC. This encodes CSAPPMDRSYEQYF.

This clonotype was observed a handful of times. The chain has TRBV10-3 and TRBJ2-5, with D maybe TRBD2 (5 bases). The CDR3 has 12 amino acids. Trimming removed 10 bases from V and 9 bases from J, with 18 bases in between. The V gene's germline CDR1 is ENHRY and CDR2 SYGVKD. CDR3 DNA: TGTGCCAGCGGGCCCTTGGGTCTCGCCCAGTACTTC. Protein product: CASGPLGLAQYF.

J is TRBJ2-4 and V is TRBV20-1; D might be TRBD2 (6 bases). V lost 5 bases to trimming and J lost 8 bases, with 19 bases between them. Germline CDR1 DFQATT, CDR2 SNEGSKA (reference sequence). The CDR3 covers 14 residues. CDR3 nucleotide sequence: TGCAGTGCTCAGAAGTCCCCCAGGAGGGACATTCAGTACTTC. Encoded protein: CSAQKSPRRDIQYF.

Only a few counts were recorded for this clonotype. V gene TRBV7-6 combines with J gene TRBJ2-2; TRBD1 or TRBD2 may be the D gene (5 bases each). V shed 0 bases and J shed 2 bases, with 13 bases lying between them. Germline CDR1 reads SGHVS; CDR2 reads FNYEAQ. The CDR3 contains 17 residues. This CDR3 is CASSLAGTRENTGELFF. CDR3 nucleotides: TGTGCCAGCAGCTTAGCTGGGACGAGAGAAAACACCGGGGAGCTGTTTTTT.

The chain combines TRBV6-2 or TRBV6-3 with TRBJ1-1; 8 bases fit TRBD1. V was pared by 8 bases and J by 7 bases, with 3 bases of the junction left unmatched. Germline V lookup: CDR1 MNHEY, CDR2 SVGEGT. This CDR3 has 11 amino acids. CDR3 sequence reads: CASRDRFEAFF. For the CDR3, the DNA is TGTGCCAGCCGGGACAGGTTTGAAGCTTTCTTT.

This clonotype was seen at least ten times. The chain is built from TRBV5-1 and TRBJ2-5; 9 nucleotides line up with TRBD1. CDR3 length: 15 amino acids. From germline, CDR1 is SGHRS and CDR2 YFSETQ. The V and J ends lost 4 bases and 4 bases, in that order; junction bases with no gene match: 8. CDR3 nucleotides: TGCGCCAGCAGCATGGGACAGGGCGGCTCAGAGACCCAGTACTTC. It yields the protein CASSMGQGGSETQYF. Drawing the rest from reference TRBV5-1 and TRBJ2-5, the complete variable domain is KAGVTQTPRYLIKTRGQQVTLSCSPISGHRSVSWYQQTPGQGLQFLFEYFSETQRNKGNFPGRFSGRQFSNSRSEMNVSTLELGDSALYLCASSMGQGGSETQYFGPGTRLLVL.

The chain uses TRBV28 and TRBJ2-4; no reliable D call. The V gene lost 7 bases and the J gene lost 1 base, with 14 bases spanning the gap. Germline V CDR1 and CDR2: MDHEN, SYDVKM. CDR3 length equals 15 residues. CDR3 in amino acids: CASNAPGVAKNIQYF. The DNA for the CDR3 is TGTGCCAGCAACGCCCCCGGCGTTGCCAAAAACATTCAGTACTTC. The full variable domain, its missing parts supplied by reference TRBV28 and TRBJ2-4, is DVKVTQSSRYLVKRTGEKVFLECVQDMDHENMFWYRQDPGLGLRLIYFSYDVKMKEKGDIPEGYSVSREKKERFSLILESASTNQTSMYLCASNAPGVAKNIQYFGAGTRLSVL.